This T cell receptor beta chain was captured in a study of cytomegalovirus exposure and HLA in healthy donors. The PCR employed 60 Vbeta primers together with 13 Jbeta primers. Per the study methods: Roughly 9.9 million shared chains were among the roughly 80 million unique TCR beta chains that a later analysis counted. Sequencing used immunoSEQ multiplex PCR; TCRdb keeps in-frame clones, though not all of them. V and J calls and clone size are as listed in that table; D and trimming were resolved from the DNA. The repertoire has 150,000 to 200,000 clones, approximately 84% of them found once; the top ten carry about 0.26%. A word on this clone: Its antigen is still unknown.

The V end was cut by 3 bases, the J end by 0 bases, with 11 bases between. Per the germline V gene, CDR1 is MDHEN and CDR2 is SYDVKM. The CDR3 is made up of 16 amino acids. Study findings and constraints: About 90% or about 30% of the time was how often most TCR beta V segments were productive, according to an earlier analysis.

Material for sequencing was PBMCs. The origin of this receptor is a boy aged 5-17 years in good health and CMV-seronegative. The rearrangement uses TRBV28 and TRBJ2-2; a possible D gene is TRBD2 (6 bases). Here the CDR3 reads CASSFGGGANTGELFF. The CDR3 nucleotides are TGTGCCAGCAGTTTCGGCGGAGGGGCGAACACCGGGGAGCTGTTTTTT.